Listed here is a single T cell receptor (beta chain). Its target is unknown. One junction end does not reproduce the germline sequence, and a read error may be involved. This record comes from a study of T-cell reconstitution after alpha-beta-depleted transplantation in children. Points from the study as a whole: T-cell counts and diversity at one year following transplant were attributed mainly to newly produced T cells. Some patients owed their high day-60 TCRbeta diversity to surviving recipient T cells and thymic progenitors. After transplant, at about two months, alpha-beta T cells were reportedly derived from several hundred expanded graft clones.

The TCRbeta library incorporated unique molecular identifiers. TCRdb fed the PCR reads into MiXCR, producing one record per CDR3 protein. This repertoire shows some 150,000 distinct CDR3 sequences, 8.8% found once; its top ten account for about a sixth. This CDR3 spans 13 amino acids. In germline, CDR1 is DFQATT, CDR2 SNEGSKA (reference sequence). J is TRBJ2-7 and V is TRBV20-1; D could derive from TRBD1 or TRBD2 (6 bases each). The sequences come from PBMCs, mostly from graft donor cells, collected 180 days after TCRalphabeta/CD19-depleted stem cell transplant. The source is a female patient aged 2 to 10 who had a stem cell transplant for congenital amegakaryocytic thrombocytopenia, so the T cells may come from the graft donor. Written as DNA, the CDR3 is TGCTGTGCTAGATCGGGGGCAGGGTACGAGCAGTACTTC. This sequence encodes CCARSGAGYEQYF.